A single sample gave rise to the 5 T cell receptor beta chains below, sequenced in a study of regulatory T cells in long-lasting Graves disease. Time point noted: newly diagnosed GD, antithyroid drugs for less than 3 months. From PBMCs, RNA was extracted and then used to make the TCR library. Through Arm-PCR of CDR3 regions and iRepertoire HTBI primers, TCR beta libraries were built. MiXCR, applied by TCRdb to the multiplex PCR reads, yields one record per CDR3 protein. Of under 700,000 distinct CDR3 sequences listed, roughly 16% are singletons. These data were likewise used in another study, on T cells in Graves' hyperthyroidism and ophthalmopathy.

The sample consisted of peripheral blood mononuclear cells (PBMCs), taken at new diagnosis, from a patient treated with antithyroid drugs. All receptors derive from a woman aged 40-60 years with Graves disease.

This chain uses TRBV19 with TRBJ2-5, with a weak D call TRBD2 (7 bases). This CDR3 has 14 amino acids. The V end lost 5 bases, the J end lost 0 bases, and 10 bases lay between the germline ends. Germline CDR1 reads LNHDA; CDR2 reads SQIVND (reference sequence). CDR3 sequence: CASSGGGNQETQYF. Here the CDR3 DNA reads TGTGCCAGTAGTGGGGGGGGCAACCAAGAGACCCAGTACTTC.

The CDR3 DNA reads TGTGCCAGCAGTTTTTACAGGGGGCGAGTCCGGGAGACCCAGTACTTC. Its protein is CASSFYRGRVRETQYF. The genes are TRBV28 and TRBJ2-5; TRBD1 aligns across 9 bases. Trimming removed 3 bases from V and 5 bases from J; junction bases left unmatched: 10. Per germline, CDR1 MDHEN and CDR2 SYDVKM. The length of the CDR3 is 16 residues.

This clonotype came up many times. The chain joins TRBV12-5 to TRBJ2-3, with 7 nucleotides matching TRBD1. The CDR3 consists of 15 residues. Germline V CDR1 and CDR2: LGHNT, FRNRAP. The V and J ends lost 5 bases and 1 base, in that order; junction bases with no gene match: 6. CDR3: CASGRTGLRTDTQYF. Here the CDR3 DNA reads TGTGCTAGTGGTCGGACAGGCTTACGCACAGATACGCAGTATTTT.

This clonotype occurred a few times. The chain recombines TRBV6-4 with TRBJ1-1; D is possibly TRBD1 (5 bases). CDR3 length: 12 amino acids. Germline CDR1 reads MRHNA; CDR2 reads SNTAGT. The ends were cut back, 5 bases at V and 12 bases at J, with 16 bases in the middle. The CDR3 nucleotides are TGTGCCAGCAGTACGGGGCTAGGGCCGTCTTTCTTT. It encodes CASSTGLGPSFF.

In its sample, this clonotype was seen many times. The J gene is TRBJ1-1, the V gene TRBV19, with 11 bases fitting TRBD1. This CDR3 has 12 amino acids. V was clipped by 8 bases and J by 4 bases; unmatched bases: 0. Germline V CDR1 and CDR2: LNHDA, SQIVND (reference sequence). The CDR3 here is CASGTGGTEAFF. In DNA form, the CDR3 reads TGTGCCAGTGGGACAGGGGGCACTGAAGCTTTCTTT.